These 29 T cell receptor beta chains came from one sample sequenced in a study of T cell repertoires in cytomegalovirus infection. TCRdb used MiXCR to reprocess the reads, holding one entry per CDR3 protein. The table lists 200,000 to 250,000 distinct CDR3 sequences, around two fifths of them singletons. No cognate antigen is known for these TCRs. Sequenced material: CD8+ T cells from cultured PBMCs, taken from culture after CMV antigen stimulation. Receptors originate from a human donor in good health (CMV status not recorded). Some clones in this sample may be carry-over from other donors' samples.

The table lists this clonotype with a count of one. One end of the junction varies from germline; a read error may be responsible. The CDR3 sequence is CARSLSSGRADTQYF. CDR3 nucleotides: TGTGCCAGAAGTTTATCGTCGGGGAGAGCAGATACGCAGTATTTT. The rearrangement joins TRBV27 to TRBJ2-3; D is possibly TRBD2 (5 bases). Germline V gene data show CDR1 as MNHEY and CDR2 as SMNVEV (reference sequence). There are 15 residues in the CDR3.

V and J are TRBV27 and TRBJ2-6, with D tentatively TRBD2 (6 bases). This CDR3 has 16 amino acids. CDR1 and CDR2 from the germline V gene are MNHEY and SMNVEV (reference sequence). V gave up 4 bases and J gave up 1 base, with 11 bases separating them. In DNA, the CDR3 is TGTGCCAGCAGTTCTACGCGGGATTCTGGGGCCAACGTCCTGACTTTC. Amino acids: CASSSTRDSGANVLTF.

This chain links TRBV7-6 with TRBJ2-7, with D possibly TRBD1 on 6 matching bases. V dropped 5 bases and J dropped 3 bases, with 20 bases sitting between them. Germline CDR1 reads SGHVS; CDR2 reads FNYEAQ. This CDR3 is built from 16 residues. Here the CDR3 DNA reads TGTGCCAGCAGCGGATCGACAGGCCCCAAATACTACGAGCAGTACTTC. It specifies CASSGSTGPKYYEQYF.

This clonotype has a handful of counts. V usage is TRBV7-6 and J usage is TRBJ2-7, with 14 bases identical to TRBD2. The CDR3 length is 18 residues. Trimming took 5 bases from V and 3 from J; bases not matched to a gene: 12. Germline CDR1 is SGHVS and CDR2 is FNYEAQ. The CDR3 is CASSDAGTSGSRFYEQYF. CDR3 nucleotides: TGTGCCAGCAGCGACGCCGGGACTAGCGGGAGTAGATTCTACGAGCAGTACTTC.

This clonotype was seen once. Compared with germline, one end of the junction differs, possibly owing to a read error. The genes are TRBV7-6 and TRBJ2-1; D uncertain. This CDR3 is 13 amino acids long. The germline V gene has CDR1 SGHVS and CDR2 FNYEAQ. The CDR3 DNA is TGTGCCTGCAGCTCCGCCCGGGACAATGAGCAGTTCTTC. It translates to CACSSARDNEQFF.

This clonotype has more than one count but fewer than ten. The chain uses TRBV27 and TRBJ2-7; possibly TRBD2 for D (5 bases). CDR1 and CDR2 (germline): MNHEY, SMNVEV (reference sequence). V was shortened by 5 bases and J by 4 bases, with 15 bases between the two germline ends. The CDR3 is 14 residues long. The chain's CDR3 is CASSPTAEGYEQYF. In nucleotides, the CDR3 is TGTGCCAGCAGTCCTACAGCCGAGGGTTACGAGCAGTACTTC.

This clonotype was seen only a few times. The CDR3: CASSGTSGRPDEQFF. Written as DNA, the CDR3 is TGTGCCAGCAGCGGGACTAGCGGGAGGCCCGATGAGCAGTTCTTC. The rearrangement links TRBV7-9 to TRBJ2-1, with 15 bases identical to TRBD2. After removal of 5 bases from V and 8 bases from J, the junction contained 4 bases not matched to a gene. The CDR3 loop spans 15 amino acids. Per the germline V gene, CDR1 is SEHNR and CDR2 is FQNEAQ (reference sequence).

In its sample, this clonotype was seen a few times. The gene calls are TRBV4-2 and TRBJ2-7; tentative D call: TRBD2 (5 bases). The CDR3 has 16 amino acids. From germline, CDR1 is LGHNA and CDR2 YNFKEQ. Trimming shortened V by 4 bases and J by 2 bases, and 18 bases separated the two germline ends. The CDR3 nucleotides read TGTGCCAGCAGCCCTATTTCGAGCGGTGAAGCCTACGAGCAGTACTTC. It specifies CASSPISSGEAYEQYF.

J is TRBJ1-1 and V is TRBV6-1; no definite D call. Germline V gene sequence: CDR1 MNHNS, CDR2 SASEGT. V lost 4 bases to trimming and J lost 11 bases, with 11 bases between them. CDR3 length: 11 residues. In DNA, the CDR3 is TGTGCCAGCAGTGCCCATGGGATCGCTTTCTTT. It encodes CASSAHGIAFF.

This sequence joins TRBV6-1 and TRBJ1-6, with D maybe TRBD1 (5 bases). The germline V gene encodes CDR1 MNHNS and CDR2 SASEGT. CDR3 size: 15 residues. V gave up 4 bases and J gave up 7 bases, with 14 bases separating them. The CDR3 protein is CASSGRRQGNSPLHF. The CDR3 region has the DNA TGTGCCAGCAGTGGTCGTAGGCAGGGAAATTCACCCCTCCACTTT.

The gene calls are TRBV11-2 and TRBJ1-4, with D perhaps TRBD1 (6 bases). There are 18 residues in the CDR3. Germline CDR1 SGHAT, CDR2 FQNNGV. V lost 7 bases and J lost 0, with 21 bases in between. CDR3 DNA sequence: TGTGCCAGCACCAACATAGACAGGATGTCTTCAACTAATGAAAAACTGTTTTTT. This gives the protein CASTNIDRMSSTNEKLFF.

This clonotype was counted only a few times. The chain has TRBV7-9 and TRBJ1-2; the D is unclear. Looked up from germline, CDR1 is SEHNR and CDR2 is FQNEAQ (reference sequence). This CDR3 spans 14 amino acids. V was shortened by 5 bases and J by 1 base, with 11 bases between the two germline ends. CDR3: CASSPRAGNYGYTF. Here the CDR3 DNA reads TGTGCCAGCAGCCCCCGGGCGGGTAACTATGGCTACACCTTC. The whole variable domain, filled in from reference TRBV7-9 and TRBJ1-2, reads DTGVSQNPRHKITKRGQNVTFRCDPISEHNRLYWYRQTLGQGPEFLTYFQNEAQLEKSRLLSDRFSAERPKGSFSTLEIQRTEQGDSAMYLCASSPRAGNYGYTFGSGTRLTVV.

The chain couples TRBV27 to TRBJ2-2; 13 positions agree with TRBD2. Germline assignment: CDR1 MNHEY and CDR2 SMNVEV (reference sequence). The CDR3 runs 19 residues. V lost 5 bases and J lost 2; bases outside the gene matches: 11. CDR3 residues: CASSDRLAGGAPNTGELFF. The CDR3 DNA sequence: TGTGCCAGCAGTGACCGACTAGCGGGGGGCGCCCCAAACACCGGGGAGCTGTTTTTT.

This clonotype was seen only a few times. The chain joins TRBV6-1 to TRBJ2-2, with TRBD2 matching 7 bases. This CDR3 is 16 amino acids long. The trim removed 5 bases at V and 5 bases at J, leaving 11 bases unmatched. Germline CDR1 reads MNHNS; CDR2 reads SASEGT. The DNA of the CDR3 is TGTGCCAGCAGTACACGTAGGGGACTACTTACCGGGGAGCTGTTTTTT. Translating it yields CASSTRRGLLTGELFF.

The chain links TRBV4-1 to TRBJ1-1, with TRBD1 as a possible D gene (5 bases). V was clipped by 11 bases and J by 0 bases, with 13 bases between them. This CDR3 has 13 residues. The germline gives CDR1 MGHRA, CDR2 YSYEKL. The CDR3 spells CAVRRGLNTEAFF. The CDR3 DNA reads as TGCGCCGTACGGCGGGGCTTGAACACTGAAGCTTTCTTT.

V gene TRBV3-1 combines with J gene TRBJ1-6, with a tentative D call TRBD1 (5 bases). The CDR3 totals 15 residues. The germline V gene has CDR1 LGHDT and CDR2 YNNKEL (reference sequence). Trimming removed 0 bases at V and 11 bases at J, with 14 bases between. The DNA of the CDR3 is TGTGCCAGCAGCCAAGATATGGGACGGACCCCACCCCTCCACTTT. It codes for CASSQDMGRTPPLHF.

This clonotype was found a few times. The V call is TRBV6-6, the J call TRBJ1-5; 11 nucleotides align to TRBD1. Per the germline V gene, CDR1 is MNHNY and CDR2 is SVGAGI (reference sequence). Trimming took 2 bases from V and 5 from J; bases not matched to a gene: 11. This CDR3 region has 18 residues. Here the CDR3 reads CASSYPGQGARVDQPQHF. In DNA form, the CDR3 reads TGTGCCAGCAGTTACCCAGGACAGGGGGCGCGGGTAGATCAGCCCCAGCATTTT.

This clonotype was seen more than once but under ten times. The CDR3 region has the DNA TGTGCCAGCAGCTTAGCGTTCAGGCAGGGGAACACTGAAGCTTTCTTT. It yields the protein CASSLAFRQGNTEAFF. This chain connects TRBV7-6 to TRBJ1-1; maybe TRBD1 (5 bases). The CDR3 has 16 amino acids. Trimming stripped 0 bases from V and 1 base from J, with 12 bases between. Germline V lookup: CDR1 SGHVS, CDR2 FNYEAQ.

The rearrangement links TRBV7-9 to TRBJ1-6, with D tentatively TRBD1 (5 bases). The CDR3 totals 16 residues. Trimming removed 5 bases at V and 9 bases at J, with 20 bases between. The germline V gene encodes CDR1 SEHNR and CDR2 FQNEAQ (reference sequence). In DNA, the CDR3 is TGTGCCAGCAGCCCTACGGGACGACCCGGTGGTTCACCCCTCCACTTT. It encodes CASSPTGRPGGSPLHF.

The chain recombines TRBV2 with TRBJ2-1, with 8 positions matching TRBD2. Losses at the gene ends were 8 bases for V and 8 bases for J; bases not matched to a gene: 11. CDR1 is SNHLY, CDR2 FYNNEI, per germline. The CDR3 runs to 14 residues. CDR3 region: CASGQRERVYEQFF. DNA of the CDR3: TGTGCCAGCGGCCAGCGGGAGCGGGTCTATGAGCAGTTCTTC.

J is TRBJ2-3 and V is TRBV4-2; TRBD2 agrees at 7 bases. The CDR3 sequence is 18 residues long. Germline V gene lookup returns CDR1 LGHNA and CDR2 YNFKEQ. Losses at the gene ends were 0 bases for V and 2 bases for J; bases not matched to a gene: 11. The CDR3 DNA is TGTGCCAGCAGCCAAGATCTTGAAGGGGAGGGAAACACAGATACGCAGTATTTT. Translating gives CASSQDLEGEGNTDTQYF.

This clonotype was seen many times. The chain uses TRBV5-4 and TRBJ2-5; perhaps D is TRBD1 or TRBD2 (5 bases each). With 5 bases removed from V and 4 bases from J, the gap between germline ends came to 21 bases. The CDR3 runs to 16 residues. Germline CDR1 SGHNT, CDR2 YYREEE (reference sequence). CDR3 amino acids: CASSRGPRESSETQYF. The CDR3 DNA reads as TGTGCCAGCAGTCGGGGCCCCCGGGAATCATCAGAGACCCAGTACTTC. Filled out from reference TRBV5-4 and TRBJ2-5, the complete variable domain reads ETGVTQSPTHLIKTRGQQVTLRCSSQSGHNTVSWYQQALGQGPQFIFQYYREEENGRGNFPPRFSGLQFPNYSSELNVNALELDDSALYLCASSRGPRESSETQYFGPGTRLLVL.

The rearrangement uses TRBV11-2 and TRBJ2-1; tentative D call: TRBD2 (6 bases). Germline-derived CDR1 and CDR2 are SGHAT and FQNNGV. The CDR3 extends over 16 amino acids. Trimming removed 0 bases from V and 0 bases from J, with 9 bases in between. The CDR3 DNA is TGTGCCAGCAGCTTAGATCACGGGAGCTCCTACAATGAGCAGTTCTTC. Protein sequence: CASSLDHGSSYNEQFF.

This clonotype appeared a few times. The CDR3 reads CATVGGDYTDTQYF. DNA for the CDR3: TGTGCTACGGTCGGTGGGGACTACACAGATACGCAGTATTTT. This chain uses TRBV7-9 with TRBJ2-3; the match to TRBD2 covers 7 bases. The CDR3 loop spans 14 amino acids. Germline assignment: CDR1 SEHNR and CDR2 FQNEAQ (reference sequence).

Of note for this clonotype: An end of the junction does not agree with germline; a read error may underlie this. This chain links TRBV15 with TRBJ2-1, with 7 bases lining up with TRBD2. The CDR3 has 14 amino acids. CDR1 and CDR2 from the germline V gene are LNHNV and YYDKDF (reference sequence). The CDR3 region is CATSRDTSDGEQFF. Here the CDR3 DNA reads TGTGCTACCAGCAGAGATACTAGCGACGGTGAGCAGTTCTTC. Variable domain in full (rest from reference TRBV15 and TRBJ2-1): DAMVIQNPRYQVTQFGKPVTLSCSQTLNHNVMYWYQQKSSQAPKLLFHYYDKDFNNEADTPDNFQSRRPNTSFCFLDIRSPGLGDTAMYLCATSRDTSDGEQFFGPGTRLTVL.

This clonotype came up a few times. The genes are TRBV7-6 and TRBJ1-4; 7 bases are a match to TRBD1. Per the germline V gene, CDR1 is SGHVS and CDR2 is FNYEAQ. CDR3 length: 13 amino acids. V lost 3 bases to trimming and J lost 8 bases; unmatched junction nucleotides: 3. CDR3 sequence reads: CASSLTGNEKLFF. As DNA, the CDR3 is TGTGCCAGCAGCTTGACAGGGAACGAAAAACTGTTTTTT.

The rearrangement uses TRBV27 and TRBJ1-4; D might be TRBD1 (5 bases). Looked up from germline, CDR1 is MNHEY and CDR2 is SMNVEV (reference sequence). The CDR3 length is 12 residues. V dropped 7 bases and J dropped 8 bases, with 11 bases sitting between them. DNA for the CDR3: TGTGCCAGCAAGTCAGGGAGGGAAAAACTGTTTTTT. This gives the protein CASKSGREKLFF.

This clonotype was seen once. V gene TRBV11-2 combines with J gene TRBJ1-5; no definite D call. V was trimmed by 0 bases and J by 0 bases, leaving 12 bases between them. The germline CDR1 and CDR2 sequences are SGHAT and FQNNGV. The CDR3 has 17 amino acids. In nucleotides, the CDR3 is TGTGCCAGCAGCTTAGATTGGGGAAGGGATAGCAATCAGCCCCAGCATTTT. This sequence encodes CASSLDWGRDSNQPQHF.

The chain is built from TRBV9 and TRBJ1-1; D is possibly TRBD1 (5 bases). The CDR3 is 14 residues long. Germline-derived CDR1 and CDR2 are SGDLS and YYNGEE. Trimming removed 0 bases from V and 5 bases from J, with 11 bases in between. Here the CDR3 DNA reads TGTGCCAGCAGCGTAGGGGGGATACGGACTGAAGCTTTCTTT. This gives the protein CASSVGGIRTEAFF.